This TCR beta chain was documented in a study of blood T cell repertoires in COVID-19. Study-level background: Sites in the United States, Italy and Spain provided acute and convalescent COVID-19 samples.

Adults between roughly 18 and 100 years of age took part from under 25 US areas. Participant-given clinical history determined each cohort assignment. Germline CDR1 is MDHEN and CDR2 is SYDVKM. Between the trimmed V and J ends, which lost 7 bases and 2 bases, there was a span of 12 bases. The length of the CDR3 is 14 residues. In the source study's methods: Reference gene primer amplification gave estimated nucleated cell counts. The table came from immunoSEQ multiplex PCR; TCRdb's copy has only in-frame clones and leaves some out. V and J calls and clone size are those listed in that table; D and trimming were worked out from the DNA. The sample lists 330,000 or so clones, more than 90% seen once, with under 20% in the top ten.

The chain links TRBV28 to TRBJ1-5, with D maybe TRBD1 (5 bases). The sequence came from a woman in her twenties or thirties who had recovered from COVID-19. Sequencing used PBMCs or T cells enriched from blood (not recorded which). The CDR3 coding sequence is TGTGCCAGCACCCTTTGGGGCCGCAATCAGCCCCAGCATTTT. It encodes CASTLWGRNQPQHF.